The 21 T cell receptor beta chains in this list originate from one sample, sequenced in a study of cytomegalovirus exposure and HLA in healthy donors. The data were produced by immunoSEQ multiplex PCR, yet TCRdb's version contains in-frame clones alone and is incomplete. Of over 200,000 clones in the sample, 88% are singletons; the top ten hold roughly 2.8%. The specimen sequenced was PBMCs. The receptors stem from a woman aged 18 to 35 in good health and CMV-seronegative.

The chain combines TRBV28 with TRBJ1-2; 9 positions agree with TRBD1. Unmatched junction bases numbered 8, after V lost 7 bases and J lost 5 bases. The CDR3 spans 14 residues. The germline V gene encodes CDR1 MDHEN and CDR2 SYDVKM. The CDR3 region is CASTLTGTGYGYTF. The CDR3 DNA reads TGTGCCAGCACCTTAACCGGGACAGGGTATGGCTACACCTTC.

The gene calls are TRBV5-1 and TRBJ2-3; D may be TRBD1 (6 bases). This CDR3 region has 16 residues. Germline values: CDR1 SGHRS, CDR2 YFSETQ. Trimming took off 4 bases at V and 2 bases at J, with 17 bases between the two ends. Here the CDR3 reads CASSPRPGGDTDTQYF. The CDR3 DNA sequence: TGCGCCAGCAGCCCCCGGCCTGGGGGCGACACAGATACGCAGTATTTT.

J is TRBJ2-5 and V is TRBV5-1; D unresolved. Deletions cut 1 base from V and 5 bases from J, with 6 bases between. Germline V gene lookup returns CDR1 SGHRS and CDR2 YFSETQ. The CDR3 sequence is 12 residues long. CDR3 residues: CASSLSRETQYF. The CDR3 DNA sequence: TGCGCCAGCAGCTTGTCTCGGGAGACCCAGTACTTC.

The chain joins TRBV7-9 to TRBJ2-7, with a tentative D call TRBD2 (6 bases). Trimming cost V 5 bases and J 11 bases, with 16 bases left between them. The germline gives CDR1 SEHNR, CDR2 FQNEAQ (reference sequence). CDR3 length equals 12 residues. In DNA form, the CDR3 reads TGTGCCAGCAGCGTAAGTGGGGGGTCAAAGTACTTC. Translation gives CASSVSGGSKYF.

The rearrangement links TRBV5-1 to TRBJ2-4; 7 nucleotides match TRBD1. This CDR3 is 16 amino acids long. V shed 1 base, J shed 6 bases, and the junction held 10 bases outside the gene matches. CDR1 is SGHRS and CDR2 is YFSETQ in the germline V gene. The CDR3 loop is CASSLQTGLDGNIQYF. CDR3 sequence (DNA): TGCGCCAGCAGCTTGCAGACAGGGCTAGATGGAAACATTCAGTACTTC.

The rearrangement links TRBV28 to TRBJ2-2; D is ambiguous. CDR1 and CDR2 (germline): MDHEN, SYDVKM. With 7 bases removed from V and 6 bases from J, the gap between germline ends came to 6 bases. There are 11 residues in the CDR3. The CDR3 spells CASTVSGELFF. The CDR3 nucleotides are TGTGCCAGCACCGTTTCCGGGGAGCTGTTTTTT.

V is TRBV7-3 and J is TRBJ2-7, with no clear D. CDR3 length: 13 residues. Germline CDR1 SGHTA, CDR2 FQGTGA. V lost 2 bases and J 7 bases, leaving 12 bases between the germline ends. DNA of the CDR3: TGTGCCAGCAGCTTACCTACAGCACGGGAGCAGTACTTC. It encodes CASSLPTAREQYF.

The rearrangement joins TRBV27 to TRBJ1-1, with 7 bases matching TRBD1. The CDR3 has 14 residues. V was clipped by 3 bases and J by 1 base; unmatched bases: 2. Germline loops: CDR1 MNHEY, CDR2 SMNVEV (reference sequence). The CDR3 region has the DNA TGTGCCAGCAGTTTGACAGGGCCGAACACTGAAGCTTTCTTT. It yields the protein CASSLTGPNTEAFF.

The CDR3 DNA sequence: TGTGCCAGCAGCCCCCAAGAAACAGCGGGGGGGTTCTCCTACGAGCAGTACTTC. The encoded protein is CASSPQETAGGFSYEQYF. V usage is TRBV4-2 and J usage is TRBJ2-7, with TRBD2 matching over 10 bases. Germline CDR1 reads LGHNA; CDR2 reads YNFKEQ. The CDR3 runs 18 residues. V lost 4 bases, J lost 0 bases, and 12 bases stayed unmatched.

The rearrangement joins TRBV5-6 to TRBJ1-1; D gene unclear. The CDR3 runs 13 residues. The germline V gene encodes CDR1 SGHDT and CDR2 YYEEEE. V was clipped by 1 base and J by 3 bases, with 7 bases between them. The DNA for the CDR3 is TGTGCCAGCAGCTTGTCCGGGTACACTGAAGCTTTCTTT. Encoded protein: CASSLSGYTEAFF.

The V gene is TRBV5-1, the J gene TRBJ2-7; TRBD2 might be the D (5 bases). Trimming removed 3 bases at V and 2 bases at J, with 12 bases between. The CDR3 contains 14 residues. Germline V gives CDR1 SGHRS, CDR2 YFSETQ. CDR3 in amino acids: CASSSGNRAYEQYF. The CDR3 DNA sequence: TGCGCCAGCAGCTCCGGGAACAGAGCCTACGAGCAGTACTTC. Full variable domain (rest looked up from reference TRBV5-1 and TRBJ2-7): KAGVTQTPRYLIKTRGQQVTLSCSPISGHRSVSWYQQTPGQGLQFLFEYFSETQRNKGNFPGRFSGRQFSNSRSEMNVSTLELGDSALYLCASSSGNRAYEQYFGPGTRLTVT.

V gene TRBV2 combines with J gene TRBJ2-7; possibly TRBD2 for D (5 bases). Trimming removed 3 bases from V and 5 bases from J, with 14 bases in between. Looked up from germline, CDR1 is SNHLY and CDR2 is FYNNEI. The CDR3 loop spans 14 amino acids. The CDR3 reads CASSDNLRANEQYF. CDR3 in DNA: TGTGCCAGCAGTGATAACCTGAGGGCCAACGAGCAGTACTTC.

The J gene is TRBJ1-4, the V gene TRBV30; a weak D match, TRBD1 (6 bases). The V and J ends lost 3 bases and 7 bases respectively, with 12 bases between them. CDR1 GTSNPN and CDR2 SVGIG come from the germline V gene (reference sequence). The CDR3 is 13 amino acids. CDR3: CAWSVTGFEKLFF. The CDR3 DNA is TGTGCCTGGAGCGTAACAGGGTTTGAAAAACTGTTTTTT.

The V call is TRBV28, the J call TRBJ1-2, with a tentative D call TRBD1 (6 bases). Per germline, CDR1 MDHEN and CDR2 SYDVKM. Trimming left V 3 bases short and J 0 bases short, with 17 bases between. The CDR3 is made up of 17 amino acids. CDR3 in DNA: TGTGCCAGCAGTTTGGCTGGAGGGGGGAGGGCTAACTATGGCTACACCTTC. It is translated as CASSLAGGGRANYGYTF.

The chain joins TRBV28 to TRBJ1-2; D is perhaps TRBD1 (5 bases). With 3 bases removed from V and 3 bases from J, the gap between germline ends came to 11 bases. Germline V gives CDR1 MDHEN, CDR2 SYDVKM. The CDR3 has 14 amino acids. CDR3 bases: TGTGCCAGCAGTTTTCGGGGGACGCACTATGGCTACACCTTC. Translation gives CASSFRGTHYGYTF.

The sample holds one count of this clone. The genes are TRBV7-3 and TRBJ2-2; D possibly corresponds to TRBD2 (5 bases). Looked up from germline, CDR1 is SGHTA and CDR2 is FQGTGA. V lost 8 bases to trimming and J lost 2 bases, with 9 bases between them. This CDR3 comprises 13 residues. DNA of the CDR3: TGTGCCAGCTCGGGGAGTAACACCGGGGAGCTGTTTTTT. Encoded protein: CASSGSNTGELFF.

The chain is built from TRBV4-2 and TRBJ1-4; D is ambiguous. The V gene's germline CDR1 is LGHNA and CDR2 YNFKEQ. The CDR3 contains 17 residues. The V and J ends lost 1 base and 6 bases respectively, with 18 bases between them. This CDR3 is CASSQAGTSDLDEKLFF. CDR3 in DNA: TGTGCCAGCAGCCAAGCTGGAACATCTGATCTAGATGAAAAACTGTTTTTT.

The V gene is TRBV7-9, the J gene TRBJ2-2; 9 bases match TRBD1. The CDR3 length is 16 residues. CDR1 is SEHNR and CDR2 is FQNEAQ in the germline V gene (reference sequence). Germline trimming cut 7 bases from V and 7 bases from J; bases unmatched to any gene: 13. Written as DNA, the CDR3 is TGTGCCAGCACCAAGCAACAGGGGGCGGCTAACGGGGAGCTGTTTTTT. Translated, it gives CASTKQQGAANGELFF.

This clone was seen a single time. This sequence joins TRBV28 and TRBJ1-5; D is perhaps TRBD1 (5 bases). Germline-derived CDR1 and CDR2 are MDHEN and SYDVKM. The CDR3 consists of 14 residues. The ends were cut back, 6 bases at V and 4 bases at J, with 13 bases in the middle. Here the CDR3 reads CASRRSGGNQPQHF. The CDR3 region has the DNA TGTGCCAGCAGGAGATCCGGGGGGAATCAGCCCCAGCATTTT.

The CDR3 protein is CASSRAGGLDNEQFF. The CDR3 DNA reads TGTGCCAGCAGCCGAGCGGGAGGCTTGGACAATGAGCAGTTCTTC. The chain joins TRBV9 to TRBJ2-1, with 9 bases identical to TRBD2. The junction had 7 bases not matched to a gene; V was cut back by 4 bases and J by 5 bases. From germline, CDR1 is SGDLS and CDR2 YYNGEE. The CDR3 covers 15 residues.

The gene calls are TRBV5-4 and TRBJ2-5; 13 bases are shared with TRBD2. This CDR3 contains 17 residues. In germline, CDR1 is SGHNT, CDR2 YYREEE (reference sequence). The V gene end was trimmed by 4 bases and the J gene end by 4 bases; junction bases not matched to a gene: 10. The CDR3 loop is CASSPPLAGGPGETQYF. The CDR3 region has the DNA TGTGCCAGCAGCCCACCACTAGCGGGAGGGCCGGGAGAGACCCAGTACTTC.